A selection of T cell receptor beta chains follows, all from one sample in a study of regulatory T cells in long-lasting Graves disease. TCRdb re-called the multiplex PCR reads with MiXCR, one entry per CDR3 protein. Of 400,000 to 600,000 distinct CDR3 sequences listed, around a fifth are singletons. Sample: peripheral blood mononuclear cells (PBMCs), taken when the disease was refractory, from a patient treated with antithyroid drugs. These receptor sequences come from a female donor with Graves disease. The CDR3 runs from the conserved cysteine through the conserved F or W. D genes are given only for firm matches. Expanded clones get a size class; other rows say once, few or many, or leave the size out.

NA,NA,TRBJ1-1,TRBV19,TGTGCCAGTATGGGTTCGGGTTCCCCGAACACTGAAGCTTTCTTT,CASMGSGSPNTEAFF
TRBD2,many,TRBJ2-7,TRBV27,TGTGCCAGCTCCCGGGGGGGGCGCTACGAGCAGTACTTC,CASSRGGRYEQYF
NA,many,TRBJ1-1,TRBV6-2/TRBV6-3,TGTGCCAGCACCACGGGACCTGAAGCTTTCTTT,CASTTGPEAFF
NA,NA,TRBJ1-3,TRBV5-1,TGCGCCAGCAGCTCCGACGGGTTTTCTGGAAACACCATATATTTT,CASSSDGFSGNTIYF
NA,NA,TRBJ1-1,TRBV5-4,TGTGCCAGCAGCGCCGACCAAGGTTGGACTGAAGCTTTCTTT,CASSADQGWTEAFF
TRBD2,few,TRBJ2-7,TRBV6-2/TRBV6-3,TGTGCCAGCAGTGAGGGTAGAGCCGGGGGGAGTGAGCAGTACTTC,CASSEGRAGGSEQYF
NA,many,TRBJ1-1,TRBV15,TGTGCCACCAGCAGAGATAGTGCGTGGAGGAGCACTGAAGCTTTCTTT,CATSRDSAWRSTEAFF
TRBD1,NA,TRBJ1-1,TRBV19,TGTGCCAGTAGTCGCCCGACAGGGGTAAACACTGAAGCTTTCTTT,CASSRPTGVNTEAFF
NA,NA,TRBJ1-4,TRBV30,TGTGCCTGGACGGTGGCCTCAACTAATGAAAAACTGTTTTTT,CAWTVASTNEKLFF
NA,many,TRBJ1-1,TRBV11-3,TGTGCCAGCAGCATACAGAAACAGGGAGACACTGAAGCTTTCTTT,CASSIQKQGDTEAFF
NA,many,TRBJ2-7,TRBV28,TGTGCCAGCAGTTCCACAAATTTCTACGAGCAGTACTTC,CASSSTNFYEQYF
NA,NA,TRBJ2-7,TRBV5-1,TGCGCCAGCAGCCCCGGCGTGGCAGGGGTCCACGAGCAGTACTTC,CASSPGVAGVHEQYF
NA,many,TRBJ1-2,TRBV10-3,TGTGCCATACCGAACTTAGAGGAGAACTATGGCTACACCTTC,CAIPNLEENYGYTF
NA,NA,TRBJ2-3,TRBV27,TGTGCCAGCAGTTTATTAGCAAGCACAGATACGCAGTATTTT,CASSLLASTDTQYF
TRBD1,many,TRBJ1-1,TRBV28,TGTGCCAGCAGCTCATACTGGACAGGGTCTTTTCCGAACACTGAAGCTTTCTTT,CASSSYWTGSFPNTEAFF
NA,NA,TRBJ1-1,TRBV5-1,TGCGCCAGCAGCTGGGCCGGGGGCGCTGAAGCTTTCTTT,CASSWAGGAEAFF
NA,many,TRBJ1-1,TRBV28,TGTGCCAGCAGTTGGGTAGGGGCGGAAGCTTTCTTT,CASSWVGAEAFF
NA,many,TRBJ2-7,TRBV6-1,TGTGCCAGCAGTGACGGTCAGATCTACGAGCAGTACTTC,CASSDGQIYEQYF
TRBD1,many,TRBJ1-2,TRBV20-1,TGCAGTGCTAGAAGACAGGGGTATGGCTACACCTTC,CSARRQGYGYTF
TRBD2,NA,TRBJ2-4,TRBV4-1,TGCGCCAGCAGATCCGGGGGACTAGCGGGAGTGGGGGGAAACATTCAGTACTTC,CASRSGGLAGVGGNIQYF
NA,many,TRBJ1-2,TRBV7-7,TGTGCTAGCAGCTCCCCGGCAGGGATGAATGAGCCGCCTAACTATGGCTACACCTTC,CASSSPAGMNEPPNYGYTF
NA,many,TRBJ2-5,TRBV12-3/TRBV12-4,TGTGCCAGCAGCCACACTAGTCTAGAGACCCAGTACTTC,CASSHTSLETQYF
NA,many,TRBJ1-5,TRBV12-3/TRBV12-4,TGTGCCAGCAGCGCCCCGGGGGGGCTCAATCAGCCCCAGCATTTT,CASSAPGGLNQPQHF
NA,many,TRBJ1-2,TRBV28,TGTGCCAGCAGTAGCGGACAGCTCTATGGCTACACCTTC,CASSSGQLYGYTF
TRBD2,NA,TRBJ2-7,TRBV5-1,TGCGCCAGCAGCTTGATTCTAGCGGGGGGGAGCTCCTACGAGCAGTACTTC,CASSLILAGGSSYEQYF
TRBD1,NA,TRBJ1-2,TRBV24-1,TGTGCCACCAGTGATTTAGGTTGGGGGGACAGGGGGCTACTTGGCTACACCTTC,CATSDLGWGDRGLLGYTF
NA,many,TRBJ2-5,TRBV6-5,TGTGCCAGCAGTTCCCTTTCAGCCCGAGAGACCCAGTACTTC,CASSSLSARETQYF
NA,few,TRBJ2-5,TRBV5-1,TGCGCCAGCTCCCTTGGGTTTAAAGAGACCCAGTACTTC,CASSLGFKETQYF
NA,once,TRBJ2-1,TRBV11-2,TGTGCCAGCAGCTTAGGAAGACAGGCCTACAATGAGCAGTTCTTC,CASSLGRQAYNEQFF
NA,few,TRBJ1-1,TRBV18,TGTGCCAGCTCACAAGACCCGGGGGGCACTGAAGCTTTCTTT,CASSQDPGGTEAFF
NA,NA,TRBJ1-1,TRBV12-3/TRBV12-4,TGTGCCAGCAGTTTAACCCCCCCGGGCACTGAAGCTTTCTTT,CASSLTPPGTEAFF
NA,few,TRBJ2-7,TRBV20-1,TGCAGTGCCGCGGCTGGGGTATGGGGCGAGCAGTACTTC,CSAAAGVWGEQYF
TRBD1,many,TRBJ1-4,TRBV28,TGTGCCAGCACCGCGACAGGGGGCAGGTCTAATGAAAAACTGTTTTTT,CASTATGGRSNEKLFF
NA,few,TRBJ1-1,TRBV7-2,TGTGCCAGCAGCTTAGCCGGGGGGGGAAACACTGAAGCTTTCTTT,CASSLAGGGNTEAFF
TRBD2,NA,TRBJ2-3,TRBV5-1,TGTGCCAGCAGCTTAGGTATGGGACTAGTTACAGATACGCAGTATTTT,CASSLGMGLVTDTQYF
TRBD1,NA,TRBJ2-3,TRBV27,TGTGCCAGTCGGACAGGCTACTTTCCTAGCACAGATACGCAGTATTTT,CASRTGYFPSTDTQYF
TRBD2,few,TRBJ2-7,TRBV7-9,TGTGCCAGCAGCTCGGGTGGGGCTAGCGGGAGTGAGTACGAGCAGTACTTC,CASSSGGASGSEYEQYF
TRBD2,NA,TRBJ2-5,TRBV29-1,TGCAGCGTTGAGTCGGGGGGAGAGACCCAGTACTTC,CSVESGGETQYF
NA,NA,TRBJ2-7,TRBV12-3/TRBV12-4,TGTGCCAGCAGCAGACAGGACTACTCCTACGAGCAGTACTTC,CASSRQDYSYEQYF
NA,many,TRBJ1-3,TRBV19,TGTGCCAGTTTTGGGACGGTTGGAAACACCATATATTTT,CASFGTVGNTIYF
NA,NA,TRBJ1-1,TRBV29-1,TGCAGCGTTGTGGAGTCCCCCAGAGCTTTCTTT,CSVVESPRAFF
NA,NA,TRBJ2-3,TRBV28,TGTGCCAGCAGTCCCGGGACTGGCCCAGATACGCAGTATTTT,CASSPGTGPDTQYF
NA,NA,TRBJ1-5,TRBV15,TGTGCCACCAGCCCATCGAGGAGGATTACAGAGCTCAATCAGCCCCAGCATTTT,CATSPSRRITELNQPQHF
NA,few,TRBJ2-4,TRBV3-1,TGTGCCAGCAGCCAAGGCGAAGTAAACATTCAGTACTTC,CASSQGEVNIQYF
NA,NA,TRBJ1-1,TRBV4-1,TGCGCCAGCAGCCAGCCACAGGGAGTGAGAACTGAAGCTTTCTTT,CASSQPQGVRTEAFF
NA,NA,TRBJ1-6,TRBV7-9,TGTGCCAGCAGTCGTTGGGTGGATTCACCCCTCCACTTT,CASSRWVDSPLHF
NA,few,TRBJ1-1,TRBV20-1,TGCAGTGCTAGACCCGGGACCGACAACACTGAAGCTTTCTTT,CSARPGTDNTEAFF
NA,many,TRBJ1-4,TRBV7-2,TGTGCCAGCAGCGTCTCTGGCGGGGGGCGTGAAAAACTGTTTTTT,CASSVSGGGREKLFF
TRBD1,NA,TRBJ1-1,TRBV9,TGTGCCAGCAGCGTAGAGCCCGGGACAGGGGATAACACTGAAGCTTTCTTT,CASSVEPGTGDNTEAFF
TRBD2,NA,TRBJ2-2,TRBV4-1,TGCGCCAGCAGCCAAGGGACTAGCGGAACCACCGGGGAGCTGTTTTTT,CASSQGTSGTTGELFF
TRBD2,few,TRBJ2-1,TRBV7-9,TGTGCCAGCAGCTTATTGGGTAGCGGGGGCTCCTACAATGAGCAGTTCTTC,CASSLLGSGGSYNEQFF
TRBD1,few,TRBJ2-2,TRBV28,TGTGCCAGCAGTCCCTGGGACAGAGAAACTACCGGGGAGCTGTTTTTT,CASSPWDRETTGELFF
NA,few,TRBJ1-5,TRBV6-2/TRBV6-3,TGTGCCAGCAGTTACAACCCGTCGAGGGGGTCGGGCATCAATCAGCCCCAGCATTTT,CASSYNPSRGSGINQPQHF
TRBD2,NA,TRBJ2-1,TRBV7-2,TGTGCCAGCAGCCCGCCGGGACTAGCGACCTACAATGAGCAGTTCTTC,CASSPPGLATYNEQFF
NA,few,TRBJ1-2,TRBV16,TGTGCCAGCAGCCACCGGGCCGGTGACTATGGCTACACCTTC,CASSHRAGDYGYTF
NA,few,TRBJ2-5,TRBV19,TGTGCCAGTAGACAACAGGGAGGAGAGACCCAGTACTTC,CASRQQGGETQYF
TRBD1,NA,TRBJ1-1,TRBV19,TGTGCCAGTAGTGCAGGACAGGGAAGTATCACTGAAGCTTTCTTT,CASSAGQGSITEAFF
NA,many,TRBJ1-2,TRBV15,TGTGCCACCAGCAGAGATCCCAACGGCGGTCCCTACACCTTC,CATSRDPNGGPYTF